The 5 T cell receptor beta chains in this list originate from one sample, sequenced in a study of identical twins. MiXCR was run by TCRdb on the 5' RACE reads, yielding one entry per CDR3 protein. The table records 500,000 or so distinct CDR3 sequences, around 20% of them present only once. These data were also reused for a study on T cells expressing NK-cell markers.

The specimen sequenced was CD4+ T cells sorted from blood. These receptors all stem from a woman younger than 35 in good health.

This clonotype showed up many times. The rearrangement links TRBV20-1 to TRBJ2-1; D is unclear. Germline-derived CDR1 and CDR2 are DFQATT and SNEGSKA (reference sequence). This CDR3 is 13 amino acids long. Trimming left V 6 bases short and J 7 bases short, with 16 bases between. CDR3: CSASLNRINEQFF. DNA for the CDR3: TGCAGTGCCTCGTTAAATCGGATTAATGAGCAGTTCTTC.

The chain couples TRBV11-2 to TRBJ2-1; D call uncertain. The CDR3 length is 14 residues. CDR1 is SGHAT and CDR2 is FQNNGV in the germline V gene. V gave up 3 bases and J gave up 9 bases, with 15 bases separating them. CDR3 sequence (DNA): TGTGCCAGCAGCTTGAAGGCCTTGCAAGGTGAGCAGTTCTTC. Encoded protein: CASSLKALQGEQFF.

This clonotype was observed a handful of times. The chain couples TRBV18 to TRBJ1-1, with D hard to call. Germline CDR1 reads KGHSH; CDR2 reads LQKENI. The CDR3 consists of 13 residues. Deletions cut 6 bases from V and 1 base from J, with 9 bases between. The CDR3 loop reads CASSAEENTEAFF. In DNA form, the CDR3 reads TGTGCCAGCTCGGCGGAAGAGAACACTGAAGCTTTCTTT.

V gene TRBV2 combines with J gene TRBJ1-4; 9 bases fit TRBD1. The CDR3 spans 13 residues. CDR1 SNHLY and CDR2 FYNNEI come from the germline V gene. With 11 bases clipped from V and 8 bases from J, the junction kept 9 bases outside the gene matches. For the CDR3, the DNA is TGTGCCTTCCGGGACAGGGATCCAGAAAAACTGTTTTTT. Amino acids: CAFRDRDPEKLFF.

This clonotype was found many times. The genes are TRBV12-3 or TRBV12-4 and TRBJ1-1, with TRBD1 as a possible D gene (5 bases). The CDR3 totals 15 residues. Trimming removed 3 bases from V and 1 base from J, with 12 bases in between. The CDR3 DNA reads TGTGCCAGCAGTTTTCTTTTCAGGGAGAACACTGAAGCTTTCTTT. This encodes CASSFLFRENTEAFF.